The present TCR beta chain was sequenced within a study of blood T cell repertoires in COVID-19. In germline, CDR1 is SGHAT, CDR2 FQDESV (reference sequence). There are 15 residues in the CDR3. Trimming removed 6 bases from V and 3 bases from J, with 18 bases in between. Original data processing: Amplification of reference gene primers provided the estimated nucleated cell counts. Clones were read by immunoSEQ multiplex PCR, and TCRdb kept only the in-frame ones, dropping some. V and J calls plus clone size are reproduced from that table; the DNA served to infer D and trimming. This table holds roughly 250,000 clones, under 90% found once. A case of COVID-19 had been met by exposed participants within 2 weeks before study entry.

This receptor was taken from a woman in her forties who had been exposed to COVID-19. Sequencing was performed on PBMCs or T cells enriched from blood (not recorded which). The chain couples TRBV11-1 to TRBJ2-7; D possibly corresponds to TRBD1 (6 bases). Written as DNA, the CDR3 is TGTGCCAGCAGTTCCCTGGGGCAGGGACACTACGAGCAGTACTTC. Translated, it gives CASSSLGQGHYEQYF.